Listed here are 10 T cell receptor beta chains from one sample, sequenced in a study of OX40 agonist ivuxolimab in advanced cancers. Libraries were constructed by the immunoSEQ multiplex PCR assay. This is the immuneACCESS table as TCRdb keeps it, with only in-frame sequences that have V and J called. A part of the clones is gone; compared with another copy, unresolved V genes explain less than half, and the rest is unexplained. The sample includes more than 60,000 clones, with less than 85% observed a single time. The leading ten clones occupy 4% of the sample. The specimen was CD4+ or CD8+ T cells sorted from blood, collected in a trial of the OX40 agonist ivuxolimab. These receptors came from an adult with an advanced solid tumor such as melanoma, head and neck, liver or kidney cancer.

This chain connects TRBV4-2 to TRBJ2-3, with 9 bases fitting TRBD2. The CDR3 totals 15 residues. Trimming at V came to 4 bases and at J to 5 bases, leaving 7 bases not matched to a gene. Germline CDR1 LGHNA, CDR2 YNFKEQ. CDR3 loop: CASSLGGGVEDTQYF. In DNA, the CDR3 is TGTGCCAGCAGCCTAGGCGGGGGGGTTGAAGATACGCAGTATTTT.

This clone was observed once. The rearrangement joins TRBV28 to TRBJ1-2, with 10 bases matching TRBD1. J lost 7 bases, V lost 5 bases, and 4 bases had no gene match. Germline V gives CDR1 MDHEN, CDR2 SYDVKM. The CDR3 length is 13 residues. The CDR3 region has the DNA TGTGCCAGCAGTCTAGGACAGGGGGGTGGCTACACCTTC. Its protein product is CASSLGQGGGYTF.

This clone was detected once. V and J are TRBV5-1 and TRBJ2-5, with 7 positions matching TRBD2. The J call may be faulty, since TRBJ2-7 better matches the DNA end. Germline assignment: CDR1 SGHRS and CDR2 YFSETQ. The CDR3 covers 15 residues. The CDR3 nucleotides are TGCGCCAGCAGCTTGGGTTTGGGCGGGGGCTACGAGCAGTACTTC. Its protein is CASSLGLGGGYEQYF.

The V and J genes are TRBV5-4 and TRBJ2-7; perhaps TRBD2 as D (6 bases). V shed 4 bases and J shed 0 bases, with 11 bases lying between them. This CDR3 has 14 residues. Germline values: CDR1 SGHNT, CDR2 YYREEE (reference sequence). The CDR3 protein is CASSRDWSSYEQYF. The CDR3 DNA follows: TGTGCCAGCAGCCGGGACTGGAGCTCCTACGAGCAGTACTTC.

The DNA of the CDR3 is TGTGCCAGCAGTTTGGCTGGGGGACACACCGGGGAGCTGTTTTTT. It codes for CASSLAGGHTGELFF. The chain carries TRBV28 and TRBJ2-2; D is possibly TRBD1 or TRBD2 (5 bases each). V was trimmed by 3 bases and J by 3 bases, leaving 11 bases between them. Germline V gene data show CDR1 as MDHEN and CDR2 as SYDVKM. This CDR3 is 15 amino acids long. Full variable domain (rest looked up from reference TRBV28 and TRBJ2-2): DVKVTQSSRYLVKRTGEKVFLECVQDMDHENMFWYRQDPGLGLRLIYFSYDVKMKEKGDIPEGYSVSREKKERFSLILESASTNQTSMYLCASSLAGGHTGELFFGEGSRLTVL.

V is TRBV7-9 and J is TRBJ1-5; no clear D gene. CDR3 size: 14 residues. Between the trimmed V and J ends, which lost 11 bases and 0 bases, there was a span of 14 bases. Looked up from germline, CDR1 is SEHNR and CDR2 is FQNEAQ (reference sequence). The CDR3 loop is CASTRGYSNQPQHF. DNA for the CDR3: TGTGCCTCTACTCGGGGTTATAGCAATCAGCCCCAGCATTTT.

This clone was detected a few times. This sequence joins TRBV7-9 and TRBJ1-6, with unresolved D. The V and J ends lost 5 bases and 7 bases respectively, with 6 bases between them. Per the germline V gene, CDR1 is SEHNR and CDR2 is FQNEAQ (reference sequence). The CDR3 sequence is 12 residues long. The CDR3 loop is CASSAENSPLHF. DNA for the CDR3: TGTGCCAGCAGCGCCGAGAATTCACCCCTCCACTTT. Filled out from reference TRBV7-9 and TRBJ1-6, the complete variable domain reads DTGVSQNPRHKITKRGQNVTFRCDPISEHNRLYWYRQTLGQGPEFLTYFQNEAQLEKSRLLSDRFSAERPKGSFSTLEIQRTEQGDSAMYLCASSAENSPLHFGNGTRLTVT.

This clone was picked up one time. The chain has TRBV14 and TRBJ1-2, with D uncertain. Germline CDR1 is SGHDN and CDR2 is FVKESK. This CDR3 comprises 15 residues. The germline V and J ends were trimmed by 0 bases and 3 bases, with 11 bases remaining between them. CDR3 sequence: CASSQDHTPYYGYTF. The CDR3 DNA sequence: TGTGCCAGCAGCCAAGATCATACTCCATACTATGGCTACACCTTC.

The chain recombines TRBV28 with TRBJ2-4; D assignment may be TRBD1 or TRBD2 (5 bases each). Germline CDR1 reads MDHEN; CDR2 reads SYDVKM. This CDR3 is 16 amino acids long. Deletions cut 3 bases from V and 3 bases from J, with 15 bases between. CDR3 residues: CASSFLPRGLKNIQYF. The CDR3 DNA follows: TGTGCCAGCAGTTTTCTGCCACGGGGCCTCAAAAACATTCAGTACTTC. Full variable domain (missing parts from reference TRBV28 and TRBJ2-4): DVKVTQSSRYLVKRTGEKVFLECVQDMDHENMFWYRQDPGLGLRLIYFSYDVKMKEKGDIPEGYSVSREKKERFSLILESASTNQTSMYLCASSFLPRGLKNIQYFGAGTRLSVL.

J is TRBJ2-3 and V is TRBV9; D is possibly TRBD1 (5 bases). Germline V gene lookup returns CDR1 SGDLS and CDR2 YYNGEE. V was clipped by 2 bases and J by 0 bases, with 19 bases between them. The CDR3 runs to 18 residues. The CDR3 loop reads CASSVLPGDSQSTDTQYF. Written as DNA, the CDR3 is TGTGCCAGCAGCGTCCTACCCGGCGACAGTCAAAGCACAGATACGCAGTATTTT. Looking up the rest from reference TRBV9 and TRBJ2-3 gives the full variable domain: DSGVTQTPKHLITATGQRVTLRCSPRSGDLSVYWYQQSLDQGLQFLIQYYNGEERAKGNILERFSAQQFPDLHSELNLSSLELGDSALYFCASSVLPGDSQSTDTQYFGPGTRLTVL.